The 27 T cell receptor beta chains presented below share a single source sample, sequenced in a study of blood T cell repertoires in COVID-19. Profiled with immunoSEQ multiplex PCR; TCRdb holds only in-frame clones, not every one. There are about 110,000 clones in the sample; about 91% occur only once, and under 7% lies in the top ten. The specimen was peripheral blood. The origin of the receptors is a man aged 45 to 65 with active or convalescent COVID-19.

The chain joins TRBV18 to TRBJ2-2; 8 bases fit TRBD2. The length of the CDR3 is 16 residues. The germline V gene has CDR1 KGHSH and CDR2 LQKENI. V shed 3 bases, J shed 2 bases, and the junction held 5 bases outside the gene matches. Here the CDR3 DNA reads TGTGCCAGCTCACCGAGGAGCGGGGGAAACACCGGGGAGCTGTTTTTT. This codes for CASSPRSGGNTGELFF.

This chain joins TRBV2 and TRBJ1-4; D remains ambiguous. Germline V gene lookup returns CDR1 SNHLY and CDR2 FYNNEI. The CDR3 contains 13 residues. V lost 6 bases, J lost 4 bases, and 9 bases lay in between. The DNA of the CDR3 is TGTGCCAGCAGGCCCCCAGTTAATGAAAAACTGTTTTTT. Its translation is CASRPPVNEKLFF.

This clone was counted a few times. The CDR3 spells CASREGAVHGTEAFF. Written as DNA, the CDR3 is TGTGCCAGCCGTGAGGGGGCCGTCCATGGGACTGAAGCTTTCTTT. The chain employs TRBV19 and TRBJ1-1, with 7 bases that match TRBD1. The junction had 15 bases not matched to a gene; V was cut back by 9 bases and J by 5 bases. CDR1 and CDR2 (germline): LNHDA, SQIVND (reference sequence). The CDR3 sequence is 15 residues long.

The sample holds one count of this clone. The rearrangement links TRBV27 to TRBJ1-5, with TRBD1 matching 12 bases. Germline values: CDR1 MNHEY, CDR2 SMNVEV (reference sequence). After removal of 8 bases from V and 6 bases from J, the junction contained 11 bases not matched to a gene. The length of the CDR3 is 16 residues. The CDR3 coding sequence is TGTGCCAGCGGTACCGCCCGGGGACAGGGGGCTCAGCCCCAGCATTTT. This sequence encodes CASGTARGQGAQPQHF.

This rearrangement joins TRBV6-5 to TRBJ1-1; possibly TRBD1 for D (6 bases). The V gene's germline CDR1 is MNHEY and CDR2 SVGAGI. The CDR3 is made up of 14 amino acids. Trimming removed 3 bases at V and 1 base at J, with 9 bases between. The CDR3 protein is CASSYAGANTEAFF. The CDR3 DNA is TGTGCCAGCAGTTATGCAGGGGCGAACACTGAAGCTTTCTTT.

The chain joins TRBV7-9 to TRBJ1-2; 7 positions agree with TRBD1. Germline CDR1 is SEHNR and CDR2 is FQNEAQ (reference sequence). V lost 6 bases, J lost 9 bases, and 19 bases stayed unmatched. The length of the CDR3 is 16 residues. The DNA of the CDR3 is TGTGCCAGCAGTCCAGGGGACAGCTCGGCGGGATATAGCTACACCTTC. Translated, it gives CASSPGDSSAGYSYTF.

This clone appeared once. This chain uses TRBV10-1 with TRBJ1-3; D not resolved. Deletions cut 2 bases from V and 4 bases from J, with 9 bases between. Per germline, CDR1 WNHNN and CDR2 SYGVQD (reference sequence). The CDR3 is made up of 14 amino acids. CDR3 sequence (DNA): TGCGCCAGCAGTGAGGCCGGGATCGGAAACACCATATATTTT. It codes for CASSEAGIGNTIYF.

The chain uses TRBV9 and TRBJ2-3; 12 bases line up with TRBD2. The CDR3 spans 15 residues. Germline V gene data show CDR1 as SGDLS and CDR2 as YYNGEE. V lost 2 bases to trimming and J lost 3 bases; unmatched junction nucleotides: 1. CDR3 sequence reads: CASSVGLAGTDTQYF. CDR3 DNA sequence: TGTGCCAGCAGCGTCGGACTAGCGGGGACAGATACGCAGTATTTT.

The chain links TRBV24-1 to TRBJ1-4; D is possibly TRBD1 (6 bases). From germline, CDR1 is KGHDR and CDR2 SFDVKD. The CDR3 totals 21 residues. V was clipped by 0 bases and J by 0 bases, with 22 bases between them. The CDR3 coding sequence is TGTGCCACCAGTGATTTGAGTTTTAGGGCAGGGGATTATGCAACTAATGAAAAACTGTTTTTT. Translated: CATSDLSFRAGDYATNEKLFF.

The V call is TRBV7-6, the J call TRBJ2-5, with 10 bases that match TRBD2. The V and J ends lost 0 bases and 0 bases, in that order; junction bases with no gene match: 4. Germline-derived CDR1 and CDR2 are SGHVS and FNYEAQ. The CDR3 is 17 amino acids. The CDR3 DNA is TGTGCCAGCAGCTTAGCGTTAGGACTAGCGGACCAAGAGACCCAGTACTTC. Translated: CASSLALGLADQETQYF.

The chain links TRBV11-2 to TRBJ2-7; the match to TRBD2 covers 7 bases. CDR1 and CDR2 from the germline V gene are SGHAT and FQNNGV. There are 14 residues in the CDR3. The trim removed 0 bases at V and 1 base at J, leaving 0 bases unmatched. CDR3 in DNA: TGTGCCAGCAGCTTAGAGGGGGGGTCCTACGAGCAGTACTTC. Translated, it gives CASSLEGGSYEQYF.

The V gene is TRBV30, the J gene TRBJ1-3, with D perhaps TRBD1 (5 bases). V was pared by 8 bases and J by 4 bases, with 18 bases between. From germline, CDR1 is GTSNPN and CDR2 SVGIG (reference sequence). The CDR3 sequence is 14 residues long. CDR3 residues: CAGMIRGAGNTIYF. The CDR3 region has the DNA TGTGCCGGGATGATTAGGGGTGCGGGAAACACCATATATTTT.

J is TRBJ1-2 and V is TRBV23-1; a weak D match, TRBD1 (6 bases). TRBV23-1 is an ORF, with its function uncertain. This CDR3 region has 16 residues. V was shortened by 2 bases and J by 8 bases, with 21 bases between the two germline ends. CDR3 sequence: CASSQGKGRGVCGYTF. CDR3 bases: TGCGCCAGCAGTCAAGGAAAAGGCAGGGGAGTATGCGGCTACACCTTC.

Written as DNA, the CDR3 is TGTGCCAGCAGGCCGGGGACAGTCAATCAGCCCCAGCATTTT. Protein: CASRPGTVNQPQHF. The J gene is TRBJ1-5, the V gene TRBV28; 7 bases agree with TRBD1. This CDR3 region has 14 residues. V shed 6 bases, J shed 3 bases, and the junction held 5 bases outside the gene matches. Germline loops: CDR1 MDHEN, CDR2 SYDVKM. The full variable domain, its missing parts supplied by reference TRBV28 and TRBJ1-5, is DVKVTQSSRYLVKRTGEKVFLECVQDMDHENMFWYRQDPGLGLRLIYFSYDVKMKEKGDIPEGYSVSREKKERFSLILESASTNQTSMYLCASRPGTVNQPQHFGDGTRLSIL.

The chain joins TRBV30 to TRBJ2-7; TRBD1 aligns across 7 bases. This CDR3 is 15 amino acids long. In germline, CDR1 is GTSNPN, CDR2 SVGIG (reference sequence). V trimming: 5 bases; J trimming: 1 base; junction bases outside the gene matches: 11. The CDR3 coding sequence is TGTGCCTGGGGGGACAGAACCACTCTATCCTACGAGCAGTACTTC. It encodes CAWGDRTTLSYEQYF.

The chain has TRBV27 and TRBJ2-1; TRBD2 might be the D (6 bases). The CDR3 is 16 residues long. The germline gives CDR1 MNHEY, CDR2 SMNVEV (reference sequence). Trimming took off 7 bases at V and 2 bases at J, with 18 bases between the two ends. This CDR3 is CASTPGRDSPYNEQFF. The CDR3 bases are TGTGCCAGCACCCCCGGCCGGGACTCCCCCTACAATGAGCAGTTCTTC.

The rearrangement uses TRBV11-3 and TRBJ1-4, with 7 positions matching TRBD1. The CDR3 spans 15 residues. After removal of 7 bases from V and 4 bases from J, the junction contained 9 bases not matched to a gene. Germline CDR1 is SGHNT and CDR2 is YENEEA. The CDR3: CASTGRDRDNEKLFF. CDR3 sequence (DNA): TGTGCCAGCACCGGCCGGGACAGAGATAATGAAAAACTGTTTTTT.

The CDR3 region is CASSQAGVSTGELFF. DNA for the CDR3: TGTGCCAGCAGCCAAGCCGGGGTGAGCACCGGGGAGCTGTTTTTT. The genes are TRBV3-1 (or the pseudogene TRBV3-2) and TRBJ2-2; D is perhaps TRBD2 (5 bases). The CDR3 runs 15 residues. V was pared by 1 base and J by 4 bases, with 10 bases between. CDR1 and CDR2 from the germline V gene are LGHDT and YNNKEL (reference sequence).

CDR3 residues: CASSRSGLAGAYEQYF. DNA of the CDR3: TGCGCCAGCAGCCGCTCCGGACTAGCGGGAGCGTACGAGCAGTACTTC. The chain is built from TRBV4-3 and TRBJ2-7, with 13 bases matching TRBD2. CDR3 size: 16 residues. J was trimmed by 4 bases and V by 4 bases; bases with no gene match: 7. Germline V CDR1 and CDR2: LGHNA, YSLEER.

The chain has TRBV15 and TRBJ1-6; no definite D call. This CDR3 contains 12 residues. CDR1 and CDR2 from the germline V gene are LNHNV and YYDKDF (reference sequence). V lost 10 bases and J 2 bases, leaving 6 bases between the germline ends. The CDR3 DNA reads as TGTGCCAGCGGGACCTATAATTCACCCCTCCACTTT. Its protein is CASGTYNSPLHF.

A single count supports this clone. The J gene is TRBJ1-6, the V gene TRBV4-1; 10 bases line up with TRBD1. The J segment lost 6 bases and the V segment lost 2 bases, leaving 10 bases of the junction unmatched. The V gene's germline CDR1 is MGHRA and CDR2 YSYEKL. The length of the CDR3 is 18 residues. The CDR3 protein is CASSQKRDRGHVNSPLHF. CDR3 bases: TGCGCCAGCAGCCAAAAGAGGGACAGGGGCCACGTTAATTCACCCCTCCACTTT.

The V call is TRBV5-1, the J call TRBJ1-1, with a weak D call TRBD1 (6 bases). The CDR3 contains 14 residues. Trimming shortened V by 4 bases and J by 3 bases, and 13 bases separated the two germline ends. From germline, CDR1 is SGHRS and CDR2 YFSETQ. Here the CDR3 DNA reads TGCGCCAGCAGCCCACAGGGTGGGGACACTGAAGCTTTCTTT. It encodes CASSPQGGDTEAFF. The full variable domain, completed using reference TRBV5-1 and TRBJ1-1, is KAGVTQTPRYLIKTRGQQVTLSCSPISGHRSVSWYQQTPGQGLQFLFEYFSETQRNKGNFPGRFSGRQFSNSRSEMNVSTLELGDSALYLCASSPQGGDTEAFFGQGTRLTVV.

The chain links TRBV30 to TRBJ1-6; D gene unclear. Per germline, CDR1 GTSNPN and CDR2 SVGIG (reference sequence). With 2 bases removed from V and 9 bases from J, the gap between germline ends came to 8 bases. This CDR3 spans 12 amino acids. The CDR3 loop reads CAWSLVTSPLHF. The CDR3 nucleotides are TGTGCCTGGAGTTTAGTAACTTCACCCCTCCACTTT. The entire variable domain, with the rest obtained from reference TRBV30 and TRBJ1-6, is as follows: SQTIHQWPATLVQPVGSPLSLECTVEGTSNPNLYWYRQAAGRGLQLLFYSVGIGQISSEVPQNLSASRPQDRQFILSSKKLLLSDSGFYLCAWSLVTSPLHFGNGTRLTVT.

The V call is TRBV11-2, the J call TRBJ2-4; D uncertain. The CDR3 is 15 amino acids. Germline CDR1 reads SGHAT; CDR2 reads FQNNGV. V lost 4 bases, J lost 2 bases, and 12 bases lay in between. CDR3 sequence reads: CASSSLIGPKNIQYF. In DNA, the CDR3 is TGTGCCAGCAGCTCCCTTATTGGGCCCAAAAACATTCAGTACTTC.

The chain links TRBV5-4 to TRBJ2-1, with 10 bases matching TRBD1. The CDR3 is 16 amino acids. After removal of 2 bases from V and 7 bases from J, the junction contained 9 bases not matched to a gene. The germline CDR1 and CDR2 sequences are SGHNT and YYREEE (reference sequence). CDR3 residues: CASSFGGDRGYNEQFF. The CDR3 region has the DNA TGTGCCAGCAGCTTTGGGGGGGACAGGGGCTATAATGAGCAGTTCTTC.

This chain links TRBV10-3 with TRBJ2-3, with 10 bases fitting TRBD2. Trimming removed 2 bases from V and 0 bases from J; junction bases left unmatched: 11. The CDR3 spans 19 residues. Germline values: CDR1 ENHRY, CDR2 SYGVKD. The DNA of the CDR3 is TGTGCCATCAGTGAGGAACTAGCGGGACTCATTACTAGCACAGATACGCAGTATTTT. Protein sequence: CAISEELAGLITSTDTQYF.

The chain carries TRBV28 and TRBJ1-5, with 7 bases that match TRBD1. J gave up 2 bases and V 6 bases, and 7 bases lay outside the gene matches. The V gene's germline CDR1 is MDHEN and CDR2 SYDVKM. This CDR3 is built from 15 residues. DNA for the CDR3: TGTGCCAGCAGACCACAGGGGATGGGCAATCAGCCCCAGCATTTT. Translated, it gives CASRPQGMGNQPQHF.